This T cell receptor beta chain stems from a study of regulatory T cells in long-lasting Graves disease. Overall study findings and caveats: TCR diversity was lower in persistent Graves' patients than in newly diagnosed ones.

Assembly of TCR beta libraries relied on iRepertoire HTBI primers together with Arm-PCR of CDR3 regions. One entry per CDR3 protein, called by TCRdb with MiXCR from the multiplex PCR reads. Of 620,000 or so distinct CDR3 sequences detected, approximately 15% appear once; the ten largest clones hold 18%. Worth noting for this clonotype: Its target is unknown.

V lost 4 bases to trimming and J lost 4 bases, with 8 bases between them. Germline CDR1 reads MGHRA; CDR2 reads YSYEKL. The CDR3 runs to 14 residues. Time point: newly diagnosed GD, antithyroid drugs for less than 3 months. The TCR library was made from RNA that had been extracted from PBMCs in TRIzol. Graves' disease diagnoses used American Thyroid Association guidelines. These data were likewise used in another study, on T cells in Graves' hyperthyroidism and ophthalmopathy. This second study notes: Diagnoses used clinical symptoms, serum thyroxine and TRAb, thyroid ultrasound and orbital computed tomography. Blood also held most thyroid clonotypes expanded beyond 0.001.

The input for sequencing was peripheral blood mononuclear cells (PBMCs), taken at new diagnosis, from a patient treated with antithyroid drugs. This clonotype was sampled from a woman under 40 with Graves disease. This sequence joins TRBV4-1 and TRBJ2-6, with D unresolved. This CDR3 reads CASSPRTGANVLTF. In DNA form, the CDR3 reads TGCGCCAGCAGCCCCAGGACCGGGGCCAACGTCCTGACTTTC.